Reported below is one TCR beta chain. Antigen: not known. This CDR3 spans 16 amino acids. V lost 1 base to trimming and J lost 1 base, with 13 bases between them. Per germline, CDR1 MGHRA and CDR2 YSYEKL. The data originate from a study of T-cell memory formation after mild COVID-19. Study summary: For the most part, TCR clusters were specific to one donor.

Points from the study as a whole: Pre-infection memory harbored some responding clones, suggesting cross-reactive memory joined. From day 15 to 85, contracting clones were balanced between CD4 and CD8, whereas later expanders leaned toward CD4+.

The 5'RACE method, run with constant-segment primers, produced TCR alpha and TCR beta cDNA libraries (carrying sample barcodes and UMIs). TCRdb itself ran the 5' RACE reads through MiXCR, one entry per CDR3 protein. The sample carries some 600,000 distinct CDR3 sequences, around a sixth recorded once. The rearrangement joins TRBV4-1 to TRBJ1-1; no definite D call. The clonotype originates from an adult woman who had mild COVID-19 (a few samples of this study predate the infection). Cell type and time point are not known. The sequenced sample consisted of PBMCs or a T cell subset sorted from them (not recorded which). CDR3 sequence: CASSQVGLAGNTEAFF. CDR3 coding DNA: TGCGCCAGCAGCCAAGTCGGGCTTGCCGGGAACACTGAAGCTTTCTTT.